This T cell receptor beta chain was identified during a study of blood T cell repertoires in COVID-19. Study details: The samples span acute and convalescent COVID-19 from the United States, Italy and Spain. PBMCs, B-cell-depleted T cells, or T cells were the source of the cDNA or gDNA that made up the material.

The count of this clone is one. Per germline, CDR1 MGHRA and CDR2 YSYEKL. V shed 4 bases, J shed 5 bases, and the junction held 8 bases outside the gene matches. CDR3 length equals 14 residues. Source study methods: Estimates of nucleated cell counts were drawn from the amplification of reference gene primers. The protocol was immunoSEQ multiplex PCR, while the TCRdb copy is restricted to in-frame clones and leaves out a portion. For V, J and clone size, that table is used; D and trimming come from the DNA. In the table there are 130,000 to 150,000 clones, roughly 80% of which are singletons. The clonotype originates from a man aged 65 to 79 who had recovered from COVID-19. Sequenced material: peripheral blood. The rearrangement uses TRBV4-1 and TRBJ2-7, with 7 bases aligning to TRBD2. CDR3 protein: CASSRGEGIDEQYF. The CDR3 bases are TGCGCCAGCAGCCGCGGGGAGGGAATAGACGAGCAGTACTTC.